The 32 T cell receptor beta chains listed next were all sequenced from one sample in a study of T-cell memory formation after mild COVID-19. TCRdb called the 5' RACE reads again in MiXCR, with one record for every CDR3 protein. The profile shows approximately 290,000 distinct CDR3 sequences, roughly 19% of them singletons. What was sequenced was PBMCs or a T cell subset sorted from them (not recorded which). The origin of the receptors is a man younger than 30 who had mild COVID-19 (a few samples of this study predate the infection). Cell type and time point are not known.

The V call is TRBV12-3 or TRBV12-4, the J call TRBJ2-2, with 7 nucleotides matching TRBD1. V was clipped by 5 bases and J by 6 bases; unmatched bases: 6. CDR3 length: 14 residues. The CDR3 loop reads CASSPTGSAGELFF. CDR3 DNA: TGTGCCAGCAGTCCGACAGGGTCCGCCGGGGAGCTGTTTTTT.

The table lists this clonotype with a count of one. The chain has TRBV6-2 or TRBV6-3 and TRBJ2-7; TRBD1 agrees at 8 bases. CDR3 length: 12 residues. Per germline, CDR1 MNHEY and CDR2 SVGEGT. V was clipped by 5 bases and J by 6 bases; unmatched bases: 3. The CDR3 spells CASSTTGVEQYV. The CDR3 DNA is TGTGCCAGCAGTACGACAGGGGTCGAGCAGTACGTC.

The table lists this clonotype with a few counts. The V gene is TRBV12-3 or TRBV12-4, the J gene TRBJ2-3; unclear D gene. This CDR3 region has 15 residues. V lost 7 bases and J 0 bases, leaving 14 bases between the germline ends. As DNA, the CDR3 is TGTGCCAGCACCTTCAGCTTGGCTAGCACAGATACGCAGTATTTT. This codes for CASTFSLASTDTQYF.

This clonotype was recorded at least ten times. The gene calls are TRBV12-3 or TRBV12-4 and TRBJ2-6; 9 positions agree with TRBD1. With 11 bases clipped from V and 1 base from J, the junction kept 12 bases outside the gene matches. The CDR3 is 17 amino acids. For the CDR3, the DNA is TGTGCCTCACACGCGGGACAGGGTTTTTCTGGGGCCAACGTCCTGACTTTC. This sequence encodes CASHAGQGFSGANVLTF.

The V and J genes are TRBV6-6 and TRBJ2-7; D is unclear. V lost 5 bases and J 4 bases, leaving 9 bases between the germline ends. Germline V gene data show CDR1 as MNHNY and CDR2 as SVGAGI (reference sequence). This CDR3 is 12 amino acids long. The CDR3 reads CASSALYYEQYF. As DNA, the CDR3 is TGTGCCAGCAGTGCCTTATATTACGAGCAGTACTTC.

V and J are TRBV2 and TRBJ2-1; 8 bases fit TRBD1. The CDR3 is made up of 14 amino acids. Germline V gives CDR1 SNHLY, CDR2 FYNNEI. J lost 8 bases, V lost 5 bases, and 8 bases had no gene match. The CDR3 DNA reads TGTGCCAGCAGTTCCTGGACAGGGTTCGATGAGCAGTTCTTC. It translates to CASSSWTGFDEQFF.

This clonotype turned up a few times. The chain employs TRBV20-1 and TRBJ2-3; TRBD1 matches at 7 bases. Per germline, CDR1 DFQATT and CDR2 SNEGSKA (reference sequence). The CDR3 runs to 14 residues. The ends lost 5 bases at V and 3 bases at J; junction bases unmatched: 8. The CDR3: CSAPDGRGTDTQYF. The DNA of the CDR3 is TGCAGTGCTCCCGACGGCAGGGGGACAGATACGCAGTATTTT.

The chain combines TRBV7-8 with TRBJ2-3; D perhaps matches TRBD2 (6 bases). Deletions cut 5 bases from V and 1 base from J, with 13 bases between. CDR1 and CDR2 from the germline V gene are SGHVS and FQNEAQ. The CDR3 extends over 15 amino acids. The CDR3 DNA reads TGTGCCAGCAGCCGACCGGGGGTGGGCACAGATACGCAGTATTTT. Translating gives CASSRPGVGTDTQYF.

The CDR3 nucleotides are TGCAGTGCTAACCGGGGATTTGGCTACACCTTC. The encoded protein is CSANRGFGYTF. This rearrangement joins TRBV20-1 to TRBJ1-2; D remains unclear. Germline loops: CDR1 DFQATT, CDR2 SNEGSKA (reference sequence). The CDR3 has 11 residues. Trimming left V 4 bases short and J 7 bases short, with 10 bases between.

This clonotype was found a few times. The chain has TRBV29-1 and TRBJ1-4; no firm D call. V was pared by 7 bases and J by 8 bases, with 14 bases between. The CDR3 runs 12 residues. Germline-derived CDR1 and CDR2 are SQVTM and ANQGSEA. In DNA, the CDR3 is TGCAGCGCCCGGCGGGCCGGGGAAAAACTGTTTTTT. Encoded protein: CSARRAGEKLFF.

Only a few counts were recorded for this clonotype. The chain recombines TRBV28 with TRBJ1-1, with TRBD1 matching 11 bases. Germline loops: CDR1 MDHEN, CDR2 SYDVKM. The CDR3 extends over 14 amino acids. Trimming at V came to 4 bases and at J to 10 bases, leaving 8 bases not matched to a gene. CDR3 amino acids: CASSSLRDRGGAFF. CDR3 bases: TGTGCCAGCAGTTCGCTCCGGGACAGGGGGGGAGCTTTCTTT.

CDR3 DNA sequence: TGCAGCGTTCACAGAGCTAACTATGGCTACACCTTC. It codes for CSVHRANYGYTF. The V and J genes are TRBV29-1 and TRBJ1-2; D gene unclear. Germline loops: CDR1 SQVTM, CDR2 ANQGSEA. V lost 5 bases, J lost 0 bases, and 7 bases lay in between. This CDR3 is built from 12 residues.

The J gene is TRBJ2-1, the V gene TRBV4-2; 16 positions agree with TRBD2. Unmatched junction bases numbered 7, after V lost 4 bases and J lost 4 bases. Germline loops: CDR1 LGHNA, CDR2 YNFKEQ. The length of the CDR3 is 18 residues. The CDR3 is CASSPGTSGGAPYNEQFF. DNA of the CDR3: TGTGCCAGCAGCCCCGGGACTAGCGGGGGGGCCCCTTACAATGAGCAGTTCTTC.

The V gene is TRBV9, the J gene TRBJ2-2; D ambiguous. CDR3 length: 14 amino acids. Per the germline V gene, CDR1 is SGDLS and CDR2 is YYNGEE. Trimming took 3 bases from V and 6 from J, leaving 12 bases between them. CDR3 DNA sequence: TGTGCCAGCAGCGCCGGATCCGAAGCCGGGGAGCTGTTTTTT. Translation gives CASSAGSEAGELFF.

This clonotype showed up just a few times. The gene calls are TRBV3-1 and TRBJ1-1; D is uncertain. The V and J ends lost 0 bases and 10 bases respectively, with 12 bases between them. Germline values: CDR1 LGHDT, CDR2 YNNKEL (reference sequence). There are 13 residues in the CDR3. This CDR3 reads CASSQEIGRGAFF. The CDR3 DNA reads TGTGCCAGCAGCCAAGAGATAGGTCGAGGAGCTTTCTTT.

This clonotype was counted many times. V is TRBV5-1 and J is TRBJ2-1; D assignment may be TRBD1 or TRBD2 (5 bases each). This CDR3 region has 15 residues. Germline V gives CDR1 SGHRS, CDR2 YFSETQ. V lost 0 bases to trimming and J lost 5 bases, with 12 bases between them. The chain's CDR3 is CASSLGGAANNEQFF. CDR3 sequence (DNA): TGCGCCAGCAGCTTGGGAGGGGCGGCTAACAATGAGCAGTTCTTC.

The rearrangement uses TRBV6-5 and TRBJ2-1, with a tentative D call TRBD1 (5 bases). Germline CDR1 MNHEY, CDR2 SVGAGI. Trimming cost V 3 bases and J 6 bases, with 12 bases left between them. The CDR3 is 14 residues long. DNA for the CDR3: TGTGCCAGCAGTTATGCCAGGGTTGGCAATGAGCAGTTCTTC. This gives the protein CASSYARVGNEQFF.

The genes are TRBV4-1 and TRBJ1-1; no clear D gene. V lost 4 bases, J lost 1 base, and 10 bases lay in between. CDR3 size: 14 residues. Germline assignment: CDR1 MGHRA and CDR2 YSYEKL. CDR3: CASSPHWGNTEAFF. The CDR3 DNA is TGCGCCAGCAGCCCCCATTGGGGGAACACTGAAGCTTTCTTT.

Written as DNA, the CDR3 is TGTGCCAGCGTACAGGGGGCGAGTAACTACGAGCAGTACGTC. Encoded protein: CASVQGASNYEQYV. The chain links TRBV2 to TRBJ2-7, with 9 positions matching TRBD1. There are 14 residues in the CDR3. CDR1 and CDR2 (germline): SNHLY, FYNNEI. V shed 8 bases, J shed 3 bases, and the junction held 8 bases outside the gene matches.

This sequence joins TRBV20-1 and TRBJ2-1; TRBD2 is a possible D gene (6 bases). The V and J ends lost 3 bases and 8 bases respectively, with 8 bases between them. Germline lookup yields CDR1 DFQATT and CDR2 SNEGSKA (reference sequence). The CDR3 consists of 11 residues. The CDR3 loop is CSASAGHEQFF. The DNA of the CDR3 is TGCAGTGCTAGCGCGGGGCATGAGCAGTTCTTC.

In its sample, this clonotype was seen a few times. V gene TRBV28 combines with J gene TRBJ2-1, with TRBD2 matching 10 bases. Germline CDR1 MDHEN, CDR2 SYDVKM. V shed 5 bases and J 4 bases; nucleotides not matched to a gene: 2. The CDR3 spans 14 residues. The CDR3 coding sequence is TGTGCCAGCAGTGTAGCGGGGGGATACAATGAGCAGTTCTTC. Residues: CASSVAGGYNEQFF.

The V gene is TRBV11-2, the J gene TRBJ2-2; D remains unclear. The V gene's germline CDR1 is SGHAT and CDR2 FQNNGV. This CDR3 region has 14 residues. V was clipped by 1 base and J by 3 bases, with 6 bases between them. The CDR3 region has the DNA TGTGCCAGCAGCTTAGGAGGTTACACCGGGGAGCTGTTTTTT. As protein: CASSLGGYTGELFF.

This clonotype was counted once. The chain couples TRBV7-6 to TRBJ1-5; D possibly corresponds to TRBD1 (5 bases). This CDR3 is built from 15 residues. The V gene's germline CDR1 is SGHVS and CDR2 FNYEAQ. Trimming stripped 5 bases from V and 0 bases from J, with 11 bases between. The DNA for the CDR3 is TGTGCCAGCAGCGCGTCAGGGTATAGCAATCAGCCCCAGCATTTT. It encodes CASSASGYSNQPQHF.

The chain uses TRBV20-1 and TRBJ2-1; TRBD2 matches 9 bases. The CDR3 consists of 15 residues. In germline, CDR1 is DFQATT, CDR2 SNEGSKA (reference sequence). V lost 5 bases to trimming and J lost 4 bases; unmatched junction nucleotides: 9. CDR3 protein: CSAYSAGGIYNEQFF. CDR3 coding DNA: TGCAGTGCTTACTCAGCGGGGGGAATATACAATGAGCAGTTCTTC.

The chain is built from TRBV4-1 and TRBJ1-5; TRBD1 is a possible D gene (5 bases). Trimming took off 1 base at V and 1 base at J, with 14 bases between the two ends. This CDR3 contains 17 residues. Germline V gives CDR1 MGHRA, CDR2 YSYEKL. Written as DNA, the CDR3 is TGCGCCAGCAGCCAAGTGGAGATCCGACAGAGCAATCAGCCCCAGCATTTT. Its protein product is CASSQVEIRQSNQPQHF.

This clonotype was recorded at least ten times. V gene TRBV5-1 combines with J gene TRBJ1-1; perhaps TRBD1 as D (6 bases). The CDR3 loop spans 13 amino acids. From germline, CDR1 is SGHRS and CDR2 YFSETQ. V was shortened by 3 bases and J by 1 base, with 7 bases between the two germline ends. CDR3 protein: CASSWGQNTEAFF. The CDR3, as DNA: TGCGCCAGCAGCTGGGGACAGAACACTGAAGCTTTCTTT.

There are a few counts of this clonotype. The chain couples TRBV7-8 to TRBJ2-5, with 9 bases identical to TRBD2. Germline V gene lookup returns CDR1 SGHVS and CDR2 FQNEAQ. CDR3 length equals 15 residues. With V trimmed by 0 bases and J by 4 bases, 3 bases remained unmatched. In DNA, the CDR3 is TGTGCCAGCAGCTTAGCGGGACTAGCAGCAGAGACCCAGTACTTC. The encoded protein is CASSLAGLAAETQYF.

The table lists this clonotype with a few counts. V is TRBV21-1 and J is TRBJ2-1; the DNA was not used to check the table's D call, TRBD1. TRBV21-1 is reported as a pseudogene. The CDR3 sequence is 16 residues long. The CDR3 protein is CASSKGGQGPRDEQFF. The CDR3 DNA reads as TGTGCCAGCAGCAAAGGAGGACAGGGGCCTAGGGATGAGCAGTTCTTC.

V gene TRBV6-1 combines with J gene TRBJ1-1; 8 nucleotides line up with TRBD1. Germline V gives CDR1 MNHNS, CDR2 SASEGT. The CDR3 totals 16 residues. The V segment lost 2 bases and the J segment 0 bases; nucleotides outside the gene matches: 5. The CDR3 reads CASSELPTGVNTEAFF. DNA of the CDR3: TGTGCCAGCAGTGAATTACCGACAGGGGTGAACACTGAAGCTTTCTTT.

CDR3 sequence: CSAIGTGEETQYF. The CDR3, as DNA: TGCAGTGCTATCGGGACAGGGGAAGAGACCCAGTACTTC. V gene TRBV20-1 combines with J gene TRBJ2-5, with TRBD1 matching over 10 bases. Per the germline V gene, CDR1 is DFQATT and CDR2 is SNEGSKA (reference sequence). Trimming at V came to 4 bases and at J to 3 bases, leaving 2 bases not matched to a gene. The CDR3 has 13 residues.

This rearrangement joins TRBV19 to TRBJ1-1; 8 bases are shared with TRBD1. Germline V CDR1 and CDR2: LNHDA, SQIVND (reference sequence). Trimming removed 2 bases from V and 4 bases from J; junction bases left unmatched: 12. The length of the CDR3 is 17 residues. In DNA, the CDR3 is TGTGCCAGTAGTATATGGCCCCCGACAGGGGCGAGCACTGAAGCTTTCTTT. It yields the protein CASSIWPPTGASTEAFF.

The chain combines TRBV19 with TRBJ2-7; unclear D gene. Trimming left V 9 bases short and J 4 bases short, with 13 bases between. Looked up from germline, CDR1 is LNHDA and CDR2 is SQIVND (reference sequence). The CDR3 consists of 12 residues. CDR3 bases: TGTGCCAGGAAGAGTGACGGGTACGAGCAGTACGTC. This gives the protein CARKSDGYEQYV.